The rows below give T cell receptor beta chains drawn from one sample of a study of blood T cell repertoires in COVID-19. Some clones are missing from TCRdb's copy, which holds only in-frame ones; the method was immunoSEQ multiplex PCR. The sample holds 190,000 or so clones, 85% to 90% seen once. Input material: PBMCs or T cells enriched from blood (not recorded which). The receptors come from a man in his thirties or forties who had recovered from COVID-19. Each CDR3 is given with its conserved first and last residue. A D gene is named only where the DNA matches it firmly. Expanded clones are given a class, and other clones once, few, many or no size at all.

V gene: TRBV29-1; clone size: -; CDR3 length: 12; D gene: -; J gene: TRBJ2-5; CDR3 DNA: TGCAGCGTTGATAGCGGCCAAGAGACCCAGTACTTC; CDR3 protein: CSVDSGQETQYF
V gene: TRBV19; clone size: -; CDR3 length: 17; D gene: TRBD1; J gene: TRBJ2-2; CDR3 DNA: TGTGCCAGTAGTCGACTCACAGGGGGTCAGAACACCGGGGAGCTGTTTTTT; CDR3 protein: CASSRLTGGQNTGELFF
V gene: TRBV4-3; clone size: -; CDR3 length: 16; D gene: TRBD1; J gene: TRBJ2-5; CDR3 DNA: TGCGCCAGCAGCCAAGATGGGGGACAGCCTGAAGAGACCCAGTACTTC; CDR3 protein: CASSQDGGQPEETQYF
V gene: TRBV30; clone size: -; CDR3 length: 14; D gene: -; J gene: TRBJ1-6; CDR3 DNA: TGTGCCTGGAGTGAGGGGGAAGGGAATTCACCCCTCCACTTT; CDR3 protein: CAWSEGEGNSPLHF
V gene: TRBV28; clone size: -; CDR3 length: 18; D gene: -; J gene: TRBJ1-3; CDR3 DNA: TGTGCCAGCAGTATTCCGGGGGACGTAATTATCTCTGGAAACACCATATATTTT; CDR3 protein: CASSIPGDVIISGNTIYF
V gene: TRBV5-5; clone size: -; CDR3 length: 15; D gene: TRBD1; J gene: TRBJ2-5; CDR3 DNA: TGTGCCAGCAGCGGGGGGGACAGGGGTGAAGAGACCCAGTACTTC; CDR3 protein: CASSGGDRGEETQYF
V gene: TRBV28; clone size: -; CDR3 length: 15; D gene: -; J gene: TRBJ2-3; CDR3 DNA: TGTGCCAGCAGGGGACTCGGGATTAGCACAGATACGCAGTATTTT; CDR3 protein: CASRGLGISTDTQYF
V gene: TRBV6-4; clone size: -; CDR3 length: 13; D gene: -; J gene: TRBJ1-2; CDR3 DNA: TGTGCCAGCAGTGAGGGGGGGGCAAATGGCTACACCTTC; CDR3 protein: CASSEGGANGYTF
V gene: TRBV28; clone size: -; CDR3 length: 15; D gene: -; J gene: TRBJ1-2; CDR3 DNA: TGTGCCAGCAGTCTAATTACACAGGCATTGGATGGCTACACCTTC; CDR3 protein: CASSLITQALDGYTF
V gene: TRBV28; clone size: once; CDR3 length: 13; D gene: -; J gene: TRBJ2-3; CDR3 DNA: TGTGCCAGCAGTTTGGGGCCCTCGGGTACGCAGTATTTT; CDR3 protein: CASSLGPSGTQYF
V gene: TRBV29-1; clone size: -; CDR3 length: 14; D gene: TRBD1; J gene: TRBJ1-2; CDR3 DNA: TGCAGCATCGCCGGGACAGGGTGGAGCTATGGCTACACCTTC; CDR3 protein: CSIAGTGWSYGYTF
V gene: TRBV21-1; clone size: -; CDR3 length: 18; D gene: -; J gene: TRBJ2-3; CDR3 DNA: TGTGCCAGCAGCAAAGTCCGGGACAGGGTCTCTAACACAGATACGCAGTATTTT; CDR3 protein: CASSKVRDRVSNTDTQYF
V gene: TRBV2; clone size: -; CDR3 length: 15; D gene: -; J gene: TRBJ2-7; CDR3 DNA: TGTGCCAGCAGTGAACCGCTTGCACCGAAGAGTGAGCAGTACTTC; CDR3 protein: CASSEPLAPKSEQYF
V gene: TRBV12-3/TRBV12-4; clone size: -; CDR3 length: 13; D gene: -; J gene: TRBJ1-1; CDR3 DNA: TGTGCCAGCAGTTTGACAGTGAACACTGAAGCTTTCTTT; CDR3 protein: CASSLTVNTEAFF
V gene: TRBV5-6; clone size: -; CDR3 length: 15; D gene: -; J gene: TRBJ2-1; CDR3 DNA: TGTGCCAGCAGCGTGCTCGGGACAAACTACAATGAGCAGTTCTTC; CDR3 protein: CASSVLGTNYNEQFF
V gene: TRBV28; clone size: -; CDR3 length: 15; D gene: TRBD1; J gene: TRBJ1-5; CDR3 DNA: TGTGCCAGCAGTTTAAGTCGGACAGGGTGGCAGCCCCAGCATTTT; CDR3 protein: CASSLSRTGWQPQHF
V gene: TRBV11-2; clone size: -; CDR3 length: 12; D gene: -; J gene: TRBJ2-6; CDR3 DNA: TGTGCCGTGGAGAATGGGGCCAACGTCCTGACTTTC; CDR3 protein: CAVENGANVLTF
V gene: TRBV11-2; clone size: -; CDR3 length: 16; D gene: TRBD2; J gene: TRBJ2-7; CDR3 DNA: TGTGCCAGCAGCCCGCCCGGGACTAGGCTTGGGGACGAGCAGTACTTC; CDR3 protein: CASSPPGTRLGDEQYF
V gene: TRBV10-2; clone size: -; CDR3 length: 14; D gene: TRBD2; J gene: TRBJ2-1; CDR3 DNA: TGCGCCACCCGAACTAGCGCCTCCTACAATGAGCAGTTCTTC; CDR3 protein: CATRTSASYNEQFF